These 14 T cell receptor beta chains originate from one sample sequenced in a study of vaccination and CD4 T cells after COVID-19. Regarding treatment: 10-day PBMC culture with coronavirus spike peptide pools or control peptides (ViraFEST assay). Their antigens are not known. Sequenced with the Oncomine TCR Beta short-read assay was DNA taken from cultured CD4+ T cells. Using its own MiXCR run on the PCR reads, TCRdb lists one record per CDR3 protein. The sample records roughly 19,000 distinct CDR3 sequences, over 50% being singletons. The sample comprised CD4+ T cells from blood, cultured in vitro. These receptors were obtained from a human donor who had recovered from COVID-19.

The chain recombines TRBV15 with TRBJ2-6; the D gene is possibly TRBD2 (5 bases). Germline V gene data show CDR1 as LNHNV and CDR2 as YYDKDF (reference sequence). The V and J ends lost 5 bases and 2 bases respectively, with 13 bases between them. The CDR3 length is 16 residues. CDR3 residues: CATSRPGFTGANVLTF. The CDR3 bases are TGTGCCACCAGCCGTCCGGGGTTTACTGGGGCCAACGTCCTGACTTTC.

The chain joins TRBV12-3 or TRBV12-4 to TRBJ2-1; unclear D gene. The CDR3 has 12 residues. The ends were cut back, 2 bases at V and 10 bases at J, with 9 bases in the middle. CDR3 sequence: CASSLRFGEQFF. The DNA of the CDR3 is TGTGCCAGCAGTTTAAGGTTCGGGGAGCAGTTCTTC.

This sequence joins TRBV7-2 and TRBJ2-1, with D hard to call. The ends were cut back, 7 bases at V and 8 bases at J, with 9 bases in the middle. This CDR3 has 11 amino acids. Germline V CDR1 and CDR2: SGHTA, FQGNSA. The CDR3 DNA follows: TGTGCCAGCAAACTGGCGGATGAGCAGTTCTTC. It translates to CASKLADEQFF.

CDR3 nucleotides: TGTGCCAGCACCGCCGGGGGGTCTAAAGCTTTCTTT. Translation: CASTAGGSKAFF. The V call is TRBV11-1, the J call TRBJ1-1, with D tentatively TRBD1 (5 bases). Trimming stripped 7 bases from V and 9 bases from J, with 15 bases between. Germline V CDR1 and CDR2: SGHAT, FQDESV (reference sequence). The CDR3 has 12 amino acids.

For the CDR3, the DNA is TGTGCCAGCAGTGAATTTGAGGGGCGAGCTTTCTTT. This translates into CASSEFEGRAFF. This chain uses TRBV25-1 with TRBJ1-1, with a tentative D call TRBD1 (5 bases). Germline V gene sequence: CDR1 MGHDK, CDR2 SYGVNS. V was trimmed by 1 base and J by 10 bases, leaving 10 bases between them. This CDR3 region has 12 residues.

The chain links TRBV7-3 to TRBJ2-7; 9 positions match TRBD2. V lost 5 bases, J lost 1 base, and 12 bases stayed unmatched. Germline V gene data show CDR1 as SGHTA and CDR2 as FQGTGA. The CDR3 loop spans 17 amino acids. The CDR3 reads CASSPGYLSGGSYEQYF. Written as DNA, the CDR3 is TGTGCCAGCAGCCCGGGCTATCTTAGCGGGGGTTCCTACGAGCAGTACTTC.

The rearrangement joins TRBV6-1 to TRBJ1-3; 7 bases line up with TRBD1. The ends lost 6 bases at V and 7 bases at J; junction bases unmatched: 9. CDR3 length: 14 amino acids. In germline, CDR1 is MNHNS, CDR2 SASEGT. CDR3 in amino acids: CASRDRPWGNTIYF. The CDR3 bases are TGTGCCAGCAGGGACAGGCCTTGGGGGAACACCATATATTTT.

This chain links TRBV6-1 with TRBJ2-1; the match to TRBD2 covers 7 bases. V shed 5 bases, J shed 6 bases, and the junction held 10 bases outside the gene matches. Germline values: CDR1 MNHNS, CDR2 SASEGT. This CDR3 region has 15 residues. The CDR3 region has the DNA TGTGCCAGCAGTCCGGGAGGAAGAAGAGGCAATGAGCAGTTCTTC. Amino acids: CASSPGGRRGNEQFF.

The CDR3: CSVERTANTEAFF. As DNA, the CDR3 is TGCAGCGTTGAGCGTACAGCCAACACTGAAGCTTTCTTT. V is TRBV29-1 and J is TRBJ1-1; D gene unclear. The V gene lost 3 bases and the J gene lost 2 bases, with 10 bases spanning the gap. Germline CDR1 and CDR2: SQVTM and ANQGSEA. The CDR3 contains 13 residues.

The chain has TRBV6-2 or TRBV6-3 and TRBJ2-5; D tentatively reads TRBD1 or TRBD2 (5 bases each). Germline-derived CDR1 and CDR2 are MNHEY and SVGEGT. Trimming pared 0 bases from V and 3 bases from J, leaving 11 bases between. This CDR3 contains 15 residues. CDR3 amino acids: CASSYSGREKETQYF. CDR3 bases: TGTGCCAGCAGTTACTCCGGCAGGGAGAAAGAGACCCAGTACTTC.

This chain uses TRBV15 with TRBJ1-1; D perhaps matches TRBD1 (6 bases). V was shortened by 0 bases and J by 0 bases, with 17 bases between the two germline ends. This CDR3 contains 18 residues. Germline values: CDR1 LNHNV, CDR2 YYDKDF (reference sequence). CDR3 sequence: CATSRDLGGQSMNTEAFF. Written as DNA, the CDR3 is TGTGCCACCAGCAGAGATCTAGGGGGGCAATCAATGAACACTGAAGCTTTCTTT.

The CDR3 region has the DNA TGCAGTGCTAGAGATGGGGGTTTCACTGAAGCTTTCTTT. Translating gives CSARDGGFTEAFF. The chain joins TRBV20-1 to TRBJ1-1, with a weak D call TRBD1 (5 bases). The length of the CDR3 is 13 residues. Germline V gene lookup returns CDR1 DFQATT and CDR2 SNEGSKA (reference sequence). V lost 0 bases, J lost 4 bases, and 9 bases lay in between.

This clonotype was detected once. The V and J genes are TRBV2 and TRBJ2-1, with TRBD2 matching over 10 bases. J was trimmed by 9 bases and V by 3 bases; bases with no gene match: 8. The CDR3 is 15 residues long. The germline gives CDR1 SNHLY, CDR2 FYNNEI. The CDR3 DNA reads TGTGCCAGCAGTGACGAGGGACTAGCGTATAGTGAGCAGTTCTTC. It codes for CASSDEGLAYSEQFF.

The chain recombines TRBV7-9 with TRBJ2-2; either TRBD1 or TRBD2 may supply D (5 bases each). The ends were cut back, 5 bases at V and 9 bases at J, with 16 bases in the middle. CDR3 length: 14 amino acids. Germline assignment: CDR1 SEHNR and CDR2 FQNEAQ (reference sequence). The DNA for the CDR3 is TGTGCCAGCAGCCTAGGGACCGGGTCCAGGGAGCTGTTTTTT. Translating gives CASSLGTGSRELFF.